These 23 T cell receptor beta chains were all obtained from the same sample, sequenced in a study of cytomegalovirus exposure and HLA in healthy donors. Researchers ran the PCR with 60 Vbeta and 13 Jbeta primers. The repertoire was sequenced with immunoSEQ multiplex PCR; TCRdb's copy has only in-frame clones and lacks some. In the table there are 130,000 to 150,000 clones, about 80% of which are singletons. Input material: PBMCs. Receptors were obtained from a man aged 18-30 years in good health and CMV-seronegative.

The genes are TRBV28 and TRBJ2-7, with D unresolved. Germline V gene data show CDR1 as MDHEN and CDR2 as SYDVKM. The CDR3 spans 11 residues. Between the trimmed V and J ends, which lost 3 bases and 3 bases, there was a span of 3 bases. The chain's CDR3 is CASSFRYEQYF. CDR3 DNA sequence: TGTGCCAGCAGTTTTCGCTACGAGCAGTACTTC.

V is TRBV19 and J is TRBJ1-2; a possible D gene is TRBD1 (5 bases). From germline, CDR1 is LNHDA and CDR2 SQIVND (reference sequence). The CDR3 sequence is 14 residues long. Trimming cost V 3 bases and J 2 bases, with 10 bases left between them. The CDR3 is CASSIGTDNYGYTF. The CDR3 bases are TGTGCCAGTAGTATCGGGACTGACAACTATGGCTACACCTTC.

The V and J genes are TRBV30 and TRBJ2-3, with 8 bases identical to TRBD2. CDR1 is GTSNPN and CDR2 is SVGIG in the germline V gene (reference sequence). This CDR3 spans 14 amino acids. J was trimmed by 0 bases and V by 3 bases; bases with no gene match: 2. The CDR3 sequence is CAWSSSGSTDTQYF. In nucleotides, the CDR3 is TGTGCCTGGAGCTCTAGCGGGAGCACAGATACGCAGTATTTT.

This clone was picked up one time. Here the CDR3 reads CASSLPSGRATGELFF. CDR3 in DNA: TGTGCCAGCAGCTTACCTAGCGGGAGGGCCACCGGGGAGCTGTTTTTT. The chain uses TRBV11-2 and TRBJ2-2, with 12 bases fitting TRBD2. This CDR3 is built from 16 residues. V gave up 2 bases and J gave up 4 bases; unmatched junction bases: 2. The germline V gene has CDR1 SGHAT and CDR2 FQNNGV.

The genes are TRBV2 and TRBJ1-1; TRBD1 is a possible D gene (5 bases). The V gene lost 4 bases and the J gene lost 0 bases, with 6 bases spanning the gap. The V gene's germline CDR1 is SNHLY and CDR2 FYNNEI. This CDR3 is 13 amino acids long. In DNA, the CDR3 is TGTGCCAGCAGTGTCAGGGTGAACACTGAAGCTTTCTTT. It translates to CASSVRVNTEAFF.

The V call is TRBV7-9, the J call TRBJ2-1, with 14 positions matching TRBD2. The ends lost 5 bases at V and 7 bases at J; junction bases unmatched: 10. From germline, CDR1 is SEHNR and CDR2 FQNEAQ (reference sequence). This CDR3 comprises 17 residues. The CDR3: CASSQRGLAGVWNEQFF. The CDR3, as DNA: TGTGCCAGCAGCCAACGGGGACTAGCGGGAGTGTGGAATGAGCAGTTCTTC.

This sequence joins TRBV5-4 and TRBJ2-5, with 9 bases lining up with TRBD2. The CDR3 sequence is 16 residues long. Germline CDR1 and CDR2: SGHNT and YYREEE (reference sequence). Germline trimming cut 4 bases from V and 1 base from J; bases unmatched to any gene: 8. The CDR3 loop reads CASSEGGGAVQETQYF. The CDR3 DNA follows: TGTGCCAGCAGCGAAGGCGGGGGGGCGGTCCAAGAGACCCAGTACTTC.

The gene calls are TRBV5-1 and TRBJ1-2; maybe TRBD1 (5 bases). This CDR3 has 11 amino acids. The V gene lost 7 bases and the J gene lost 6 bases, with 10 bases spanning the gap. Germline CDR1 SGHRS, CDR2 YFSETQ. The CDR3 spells CASGGAHGYTF. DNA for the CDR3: TGCGCCAGCGGAGGGGCCCATGGCTACACCTTC. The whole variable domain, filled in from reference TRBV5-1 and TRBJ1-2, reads KAGVTQTPRYLIKTRGQQVTLSCSPISGHRSVSWYQQTPGQGLQFLFEYFSETQRNKGNFPGRFSGRQFSNSRSEMNVSTLELGDSALYLCASGGAHGYTFGSGTRLTVV.

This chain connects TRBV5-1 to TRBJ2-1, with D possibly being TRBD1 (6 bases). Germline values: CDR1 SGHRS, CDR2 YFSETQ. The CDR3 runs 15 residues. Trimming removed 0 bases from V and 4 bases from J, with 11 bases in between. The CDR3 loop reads CASSLDGQLYNEQFF. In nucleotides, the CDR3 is TGCGCCAGCAGCTTGGATGGACAGCTATACAATGAGCAGTTCTTC.

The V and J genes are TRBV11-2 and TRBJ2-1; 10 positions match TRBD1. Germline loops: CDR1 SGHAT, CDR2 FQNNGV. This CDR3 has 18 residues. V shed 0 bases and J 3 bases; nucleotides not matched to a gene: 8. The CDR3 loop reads CASSLDLLDRGIYNEQFF. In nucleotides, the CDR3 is TGTGCCAGCAGCTTAGACCTTCTGGACAGGGGGATCTACAATGAGCAGTTCTTC. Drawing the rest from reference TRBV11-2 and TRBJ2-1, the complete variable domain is EAGVAQSPRYKIIEKRQSVAFWCNPISGHATLYWYQQILGQGPKLLIQFQNNGVVDDSQLPKDRFSAERLKGVDSTLKIQPAKLEDSAVYLCASSLDLLDRGIYNEQFFGPGTRLTVL.

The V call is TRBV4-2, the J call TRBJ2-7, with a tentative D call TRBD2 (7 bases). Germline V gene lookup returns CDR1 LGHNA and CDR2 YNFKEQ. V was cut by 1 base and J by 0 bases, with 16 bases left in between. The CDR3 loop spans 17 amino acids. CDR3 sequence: CASSQGGGWNGSYEQYF. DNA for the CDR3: TGTGCCAGCAGCCAAGGGGGGGGCTGGAACGGCTCCTACGAGCAGTACTTC.

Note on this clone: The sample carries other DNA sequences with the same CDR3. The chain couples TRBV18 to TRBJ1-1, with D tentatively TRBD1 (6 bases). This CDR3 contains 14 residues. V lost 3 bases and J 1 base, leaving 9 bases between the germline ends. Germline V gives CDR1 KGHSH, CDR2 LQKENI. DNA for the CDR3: TGTGCCAGCTCACCCGGACAGACGAACACTGAAGCTTTCTTT. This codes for CASSPGQTNTEAFF.

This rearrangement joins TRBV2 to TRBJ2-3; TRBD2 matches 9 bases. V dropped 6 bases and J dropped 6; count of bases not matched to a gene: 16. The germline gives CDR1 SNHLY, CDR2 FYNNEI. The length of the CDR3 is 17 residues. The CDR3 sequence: CASRAGTSLFWGDTQYF. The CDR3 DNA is TGTGCCAGCAGGGCCGGGACTAGCCTCTTTTGGGGGGATACGCAGTATTTT.

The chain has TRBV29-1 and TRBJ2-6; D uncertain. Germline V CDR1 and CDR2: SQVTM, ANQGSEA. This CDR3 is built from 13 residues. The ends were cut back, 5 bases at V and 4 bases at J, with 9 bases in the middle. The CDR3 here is CSVTLGGANVLTF. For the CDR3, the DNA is TGCAGCGTTACGCTCGGGGGGGCCAACGTCCTGACTTTC.

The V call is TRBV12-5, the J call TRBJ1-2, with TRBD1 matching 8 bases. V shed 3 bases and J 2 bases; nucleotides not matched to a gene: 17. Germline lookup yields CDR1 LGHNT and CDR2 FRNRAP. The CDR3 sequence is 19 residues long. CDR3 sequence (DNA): TGTGCTAGTGGTTTAATCGTTGGACGCAGGGGGCGGCAGAACTATGGCTACACCTTC. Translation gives CASGLIVGRRGRQNYGYTF. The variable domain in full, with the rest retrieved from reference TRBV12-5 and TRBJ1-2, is DARVTQTPRHKVTEMGQEVTMRCQPILGHNTVFWYRQTMMQGLELLAYFRNRAPLDDSGMPKDRFSAEMPDATLATLKIQPSEPRDSAVYFCASGLIVGRRGRQNYGYTFGSGTRLTVV.

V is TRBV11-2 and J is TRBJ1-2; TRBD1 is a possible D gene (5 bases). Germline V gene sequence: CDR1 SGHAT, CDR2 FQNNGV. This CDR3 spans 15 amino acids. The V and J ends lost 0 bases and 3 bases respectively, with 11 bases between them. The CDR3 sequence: CASSLDMTEDYGYTF. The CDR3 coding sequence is TGTGCCAGCAGCTTAGACATGACAGAAGACTATGGCTACACCTTC.

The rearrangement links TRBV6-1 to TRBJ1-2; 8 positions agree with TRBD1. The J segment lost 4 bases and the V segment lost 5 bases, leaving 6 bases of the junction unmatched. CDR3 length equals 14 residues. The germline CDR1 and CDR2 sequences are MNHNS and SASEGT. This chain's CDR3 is CASSSMTGAYGYTF. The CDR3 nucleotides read TGTGCCAGCAGTTCGATGACAGGGGCCTATGGCTACACCTTC.

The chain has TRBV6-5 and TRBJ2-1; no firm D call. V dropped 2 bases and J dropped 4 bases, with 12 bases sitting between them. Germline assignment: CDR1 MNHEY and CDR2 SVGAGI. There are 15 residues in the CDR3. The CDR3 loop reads CASSYAVSVYNEQFF. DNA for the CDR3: TGTGCCAGCAGTTACGCGGTATCAGTTTACAATGAGCAGTTCTTC.

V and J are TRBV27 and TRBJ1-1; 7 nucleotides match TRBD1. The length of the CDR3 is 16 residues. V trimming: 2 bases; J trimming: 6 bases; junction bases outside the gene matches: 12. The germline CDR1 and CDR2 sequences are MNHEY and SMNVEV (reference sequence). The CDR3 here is CASSLNPGRGKAEAFF. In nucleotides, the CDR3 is TGTGCCAGCAGTTTAAACCCAGGCAGGGGGAAGGCTGAAGCTTTCTTT.

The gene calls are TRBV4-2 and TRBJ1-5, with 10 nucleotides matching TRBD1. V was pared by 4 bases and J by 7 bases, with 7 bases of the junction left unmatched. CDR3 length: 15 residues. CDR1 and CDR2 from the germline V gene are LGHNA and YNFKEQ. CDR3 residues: CASSLKGQGDQPQHF. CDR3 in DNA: TGTGCCAGCAGCCTGAAAGGACAGGGGGACCAGCCCCAGCATTTT.

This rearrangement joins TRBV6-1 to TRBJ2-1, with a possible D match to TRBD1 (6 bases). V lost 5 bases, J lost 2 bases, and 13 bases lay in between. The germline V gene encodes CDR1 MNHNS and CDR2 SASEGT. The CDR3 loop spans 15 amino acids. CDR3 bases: TGTGCCAGCAGTCGACAGGAAGGTACCTACAATGAGCAGTTCTTC. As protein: CASSRQEGTYNEQFF.

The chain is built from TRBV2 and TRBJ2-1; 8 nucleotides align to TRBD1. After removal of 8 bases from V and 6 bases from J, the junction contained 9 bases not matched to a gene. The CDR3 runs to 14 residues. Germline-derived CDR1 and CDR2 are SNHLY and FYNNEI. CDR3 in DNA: TGTGCCAGCCGGCCGGGGACAGGCGGCAATGAGCAGTTCTTC. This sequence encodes CASRPGTGGNEQFF.

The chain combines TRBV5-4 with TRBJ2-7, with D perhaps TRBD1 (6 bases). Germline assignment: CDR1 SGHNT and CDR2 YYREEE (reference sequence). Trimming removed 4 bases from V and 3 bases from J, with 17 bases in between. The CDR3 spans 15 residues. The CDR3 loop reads CASSRPGTLLYEQYF. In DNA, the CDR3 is TGTGCCAGCAGCCGCCCCGGGACATTACTCTACGAGCAGTACTTC. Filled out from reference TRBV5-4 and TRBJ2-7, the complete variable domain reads ETGVTQSPTHLIKTRGQQVTLRCSSQSGHNTVSWYQQALGQGPQFIFQYYREEENGRGNFPPRFSGLQFPNYSSELNVNALELDDSALYLCASSRPGTLLYEQYFGPGTRLTVT.